A single T cell receptor beta chain is shown here with its context. Its antigen is currently unknown. Profiling relied on immunoSEQ multiplex PCR, and the TCRdb table lists in-frame clones only, not all of them. The sample consists of some 130,000 clones, 80% to 95% of them appearing once. Germline V gene sequence: CDR1 MNHEY, CDR2 SVGAGI. V lost 3 bases to trimming and J lost 7 bases; unmatched junction nucleotides: 7. The CDR3 has 14 residues. The data stem from a study of T cell responses to AZD1222 COVID-19 vaccine. Background on the study: Second doses that came at about 4 or about 12 weeks were put together. Notes on the study in general: The study identified only five or six AZD1222 recipients as seropositive at baseline. In a largely white British group with more females than males, clonal diversity was possibly underestimated. Sampling captured repertoires only after the peak T cell response.

This chain uses TRBV6-5 with TRBJ1-1, with TRBD1 matching 8 bases. This specimen consisted of peripheral blood, obtained on day 0 of AZD1222 vaccination. The sequence was obtained from an adult in good health. The CDR3 DNA follows: TGTGCCAGCAGTTATTCGGACAGGGTTAATGAAGCTTTCTTT. Protein product: CASSYSDRVNEAFF.